The 32 T cell receptor beta chains below were found in one sample sequenced in a study of control samples from healthy donors and cancer patients. Data came from immunoSEQ multiplex PCR; TCRdb stores just in-frame clones and leaves some out. The sample yields around 70,000 clones, about 95% seen once. The sample comprised blood. The receptors originated from a woman in her 30s in good health.

The chain joins TRBV12-3 or TRBV12-4 to TRBJ2-7; D not resolved. Deletions cut 6 bases from V and 4 bases from J, with 10 bases between. This CDR3 is built from 12 residues. The CDR3 reads CASSGPIYEQYF. The CDR3 DNA is TGTGCCAGCAGCGGGCCAATTTACGAGCAGTACTTC.

The chain carries TRBV7-8 and TRBJ1-1, with a weak D call TRBD1 (6 bases). V was clipped by 1 base and J by 1 base, with 10 bases between them. There are 15 residues in the CDR3. Germline V CDR1 and CDR2: SGHVS, FQNEAQ. The chain's CDR3 is CASSLGGAQNTEAFF. DNA for the CDR3: TGTGCCAGCAGCTTAGGGGGGGCACAGAACACTGAAGCTTTCTTT. Full variable domain (rest looked up from reference TRBV7-8 and TRBJ1-1): GAGVSQSPRYKVAKRGQDVALRCDPISGHVSLFWYQQALGQGPEFLTYFQNEAQLDKSGLPSDRFFAERPEGSVSTLKIQRTQQEDSAVYLCASSLGGAQNTEAFFGQGTRLTVV.

The chain is built from TRBV11-1 and TRBJ2-7, with 12 nucleotides matching TRBD1. Germline CDR1 and CDR2: SGHAT and FQDESV (reference sequence). This CDR3 contains 15 residues. Unmatched junction bases numbered 4, after V lost 3 bases and J lost 4 bases. The CDR3 DNA sequence: TGTGCCAGCAGCTTCCCGGGACAGGGGGCTTACGAGCAGTACTTC. Its protein product is CASSFPGQGAYEQYF.

The chain is built from TRBV11-2 and TRBJ1-2, with 8 bases aligning to TRBD1. With V trimmed by 5 bases and J by 4 bases, 9 bases remained unmatched. The CDR3 totals 15 residues. Per germline, CDR1 SGHAT and CDR2 FQNNGV. CDR3 loop: CASSPEIDRGYGYTF. The CDR3 bases are TGTGCCAGCAGCCCCGAGATTGACAGGGGCTATGGCTACACCTTC.

The chain has TRBV6-5 and TRBJ1-1, with D unclear. The length of the CDR3 is 14 residues. V lost 0 bases and J lost 5, with 10 bases in between. CDR1 and CDR2 (germline): MNHEY, SVGAGI. The CDR3 sequence: CASSYSTGGTEAFF. Here the CDR3 DNA reads TGTGCCAGCAGTTACTCGACCGGAGGGACTGAAGCTTTCTTT.

The genes are TRBV19 and TRBJ1-5; a weak D match, TRBD1 (5 bases). Trimming pared 3 bases from V and 3 bases from J, leaving 21 bases between. This CDR3 has 18 residues. Germline CDR1 is LNHDA and CDR2 is SQIVND (reference sequence). For the CDR3, the DNA is TGTGCCAGTAGTATTTGGGGGGTATTGGACACCTTCAATCAGCCCCAGCATTTT. Protein: CASSIWGVLDTFNQPQHF.

The chain carries TRBV18 and TRBJ1-1; 8 positions agree with TRBD1. V shed 2 bases and J 4 bases; nucleotides not matched to a gene: 18. Germline V CDR1 and CDR2: KGHSH, LQKENI. This CDR3 comprises 19 residues. DNA for the CDR3: TGTGCCAGCTCACCAATTTCGTACAGGGGGTTCTCGGTCGTCACTGAAGCTTTCTTT. It yields the protein CASSPISYRGFSVVTEAFF.

This chain links TRBV18 with TRBJ1-5; D is unclear. The V and J ends lost 2 bases and 0 bases respectively, with 5 bases between them. Germline lookup yields CDR1 KGHSH and CDR2 LQKENI. This CDR3 has 14 residues. The CDR3 region is CASSPNYSNQPQHF. CDR3 DNA sequence: TGTGCCAGCTCACCAAACTATAGCAATCAGCCCCAGCATTTT. Variable domain in full (rest from reference TRBV18 and TRBJ1-5): NAGVMQNPRHLVRRRGQEARLRCSPMKGHSHVYWYRQLPEEGLKFMVYLQKENIIDESGMPKERFSAEFPKEGPSILRIQQVVRGDSAAYFCASSPNYSNQPQHFGDGTRLSIL.

J is TRBJ2-4 and V is TRBV27; D unclear. CDR1 MNHEY and CDR2 SMNVEV come from the germline V gene (reference sequence). The CDR3 loop spans 13 amino acids. The V end was cut by 3 bases, the J end by 6 bases, with 9 bases between. CDR3 coding DNA: TGTGCCAGCAGTTTTGACACGGGAAACATTCAGTACTTC. It is translated as CASSFDTGNIQYF.

V usage is TRBV11-3 and J usage is TRBJ2-3; no clear D. CDR3 length: 17 amino acids. V shed 5 bases and J shed 6 bases, with 24 bases lying between them. The germline CDR1 and CDR2 sequences are SGHNT and YENEEA. The DNA for the CDR3 is TGTGCCAGCAGCCAAGTGAGGCAGCGCTTAAGGCCTGATACGCAGTATTTT. Its translation is CASSQVRQRLRPDTQYF.

The gene calls are TRBV19 and TRBJ1-1; D not certain. The CDR3 has 13 residues. V gave up 3 bases and J gave up 7 bases, with 12 bases separating them. Germline V gene lookup returns CDR1 LNHDA and CDR2 SQIVND (reference sequence). The CDR3 spells CASSMVVVSEAFF. The CDR3 DNA sequence: TGTGCCAGTAGTATGGTGGTGGTTAGTGAAGCTTTCTTT.

The CDR3: CASSFFREDGYTF. Here the CDR3 DNA reads TGTGCCAGCAGTTTCTTTCGGGAAGATGGCTACACCTTC. The rearrangement uses TRBV12-3 or TRBV12-4 and TRBJ1-2; no reliable D call. Trimming took off 3 bases at V and 6 bases at J, with 11 bases between the two ends. The CDR3 runs 13 residues.

J is TRBJ2-3 and V is TRBV5-1; TRBD2 matches at 8 bases. The CDR3 contains 16 residues. Germline CDR1 is SGHRS and CDR2 is YFSETQ. J gave up 4 bases and V 0 bases, and 7 bases lay outside the gene matches. The CDR3 bases are TGCGCCAGCAGCTTGGCCCGCGGGGGGAGTGCAGATACGCAGTATTTT. Translation gives CASSLARGGSADTQYF.

J is TRBJ2-7 and V is TRBV6-5, with TRBD2 matching over 10 bases. This CDR3 has 15 amino acids. With V trimmed by 6 bases and J by 1 base, 6 bases remained unmatched. Germline values: CDR1 MNHEY, CDR2 SVGAGI. In DNA form, the CDR3 reads TGTGCCAGCAGGAGCGGGGGGGCGTTTTCCTACGAGCAGTACTTC. Translated, it gives CASRSGGAFSYEQYF.

The chain links TRBV28 to TRBJ1-4; D is unclear. V lost 3 bases and J lost 1, with 9 bases in between. This CDR3 has 15 residues. From germline, CDR1 is MDHEN and CDR2 SYDVKM. The CDR3 nucleotides are TGTGCCAGCAGTTTTGGATTTGGAACTAATGAAAAACTGTTTTTT. Translating it yields CASSFGFGTNEKLFF.

J is TRBJ2-3 and V is TRBV6-5; D is perhaps TRBD1 (6 bases). Germline V gives CDR1 MNHEY, CDR2 SVGAGI. CDR3 length equals 12 residues. V was shortened by 6 bases and J by 3 bases, with 7 bases between the two germline ends. DNA of the CDR3: TGTGCCAGCAGACAGGGTACAGATACGCAGTATTTT. It codes for CASRQGTDTQYF.

V usage is TRBV28 and J usage is TRBJ2-7, with a tentative D call TRBD1 (6 bases). This CDR3 spans 13 amino acids. Germline lookup yields CDR1 MDHEN and CDR2 SYDVKM. Between the trimmed V and J ends, which lost 6 bases and 1 base, there was a span of 10 bases. Here the CDR3 reads CASRPGQSYEQYF. The CDR3 region has the DNA TGTGCCAGCAGGCCCGGACAGTCCTACGAGCAGTACTTC.

The gene calls are TRBV6-5 and TRBJ2-5; D ambiguous. Per germline, CDR1 MNHEY and CDR2 SVGAGI. V was clipped by 1 base and J by 1 base, with 7 bases between them. The CDR3 is 14 residues long. CDR3 DNA sequence: TGTGCCAGCAGTTACTTGGGAAGCCAAGAGACCCAGTACTTC. Its translation is CASSYLGSQETQYF.

In DNA, the CDR3 is TGTGCCAGCAGTTCTCACACCGGGGAGCTGTTTTTT. Protein: CASSSHTGELFF. The gene calls are TRBV27 and TRBJ2-2; no firm D call. CDR1 MNHEY and CDR2 SMNVEV come from the germline V gene (reference sequence). Between the trimmed V and J ends, which lost 4 bases and 3 bases, there was a span of 3 bases. The CDR3 contains 12 residues.

The chain employs TRBV6-1 and TRBJ1-5; TRBD1 is a possible D gene (5 bases). Germline V gives CDR1 MNHNS, CDR2 SASEGT. The CDR3 runs to 14 residues. V was cut by 2 bases and J by 6 bases, with 11 bases left in between. DNA for the CDR3: TGTGCCAGCAGTGAATCCAGGGTCGGTCAGCCCCAGCATTTT. Translating gives CASSESRVGQPQHF.

V usage is TRBV4-1 and J usage is TRBJ1-1, with D uncertain. The CDR3 is 12 residues long. Trimming cost V 5 bases and J 1 base, with 5 bases left between them. Germline V lookup: CDR1 MGHRA, CDR2 YSYEKL. The CDR3 region is CASSAGNTEAFF. Written as DNA, the CDR3 is TGCGCCAGCAGCGCAGGGAACACTGAAGCTTTCTTT.

The genes are TRBV5-1 and TRBJ2-7; tentatively, D is TRBD2 (6 bases). The CDR3 runs to 15 residues. V was cut by 4 bases and J by 1 base, with 15 bases left in between. Germline CDR1 reads SGHRS; CDR2 reads YFSETQ. Here the CDR3 reads CASSRVGSSSYEQYF. In DNA, the CDR3 is TGCGCCAGCAGCCGCGTCGGGAGCAGTTCCTACGAGCAGTACTTC.

J is TRBJ2-1 and V is TRBV7-3, with 9 bases lining up with TRBD2. Germline V gene lookup returns CDR1 SGHTA and CDR2 FQGTGA. This CDR3 comprises 14 residues. Losses at the gene ends were 0 bases for V and 10 bases for J; bases not matched to a gene: 4. The CDR3 nucleotides are TGTGCCAGCAGCTTAACAGCGGGGGGTTGGGAGCAGTTCTTC. This encodes CASSLTAGGWEQFF. Full variable domain (rest looked up from reference TRBV7-3 and TRBJ2-1): GAGVSQTPSNKVTEKGKYVELRCDPISGHTALYWYRQSLGQGPEFLIYFQGTGAADDSGLPNDRFFAVRPEGSVSTLKIQRTERGDSAVYLCASSLTAGGWEQFFGPGTRLTVL.

The J gene is TRBJ2-5, the V gene TRBV29-1; the match to TRBD1 covers 8 bases. Germline-derived CDR1 and CDR2 are SQVTM and ANQGSEA. V dropped 4 bases and J dropped 5; count of bases not matched to a gene: 9. The CDR3 is 14 amino acids. Written as DNA, the CDR3 is TGCAGCGTTGCCTCCGGACAGGGCGCTGAGACCCAGTACTTC. This translates into CSVASGQGAETQYF.

The V call is TRBV5-1, the J call TRBJ1-1; D is unresolved. V shed 2 bases and J shed 0 bases, with 14 bases lying between them. Germline values: CDR1 SGHRS, CDR2 YFSETQ. The CDR3 sequence is 16 residues long. CDR3 sequence (DNA): TGCGCCAGCAGCTTTTTCGGTGGAGAATTGAACACTGAAGCTTTCTTT. It is translated as CASSFFGGELNTEAFF.

The V and J genes are TRBV25-1 and TRBJ1-5; D is undetermined. Germline V gene sequence: CDR1 MGHDK, CDR2 SYGVNS. The CDR3 contains 18 residues. Deletions cut 0 bases from V and 4 bases from J, with 19 bases between. This CDR3 reads CASSEYIREGRLNQPQHF. The CDR3, as DNA: TGTGCCAGCAGTGAATATATTAGGGAAGGACGGTTGAATCAGCCCCAGCATTTT.

The rearrangement uses TRBV5-1 and TRBJ2-2; D gene unclear. The CDR3 has 14 residues. CDR1 is SGHRS, CDR2 YFSETQ, per germline. V lost 4 bases, J lost 5 bases, and 12 bases lay in between. The CDR3 here is CASSQNSQTGELFF. The CDR3 region has the DNA TGCGCCAGCAGCCAAAATTCCCAAACCGGGGAGCTGTTTTTT.

In its sample, this clone was seen once. This sequence joins TRBV28 and TRBJ1-5; D gene ambiguous. Looked up from germline, CDR1 is MDHEN and CDR2 is SYDVKM. The V and J ends lost 3 bases and 5 bases respectively, with 11 bases between them. This CDR3 is 14 amino acids long. The CDR3, as DNA: TGTGCCAGCAGTTTCAACAACCGCTATCAGCCCCAGCATTTT. Its translation is CASSFNNRYQPQHF.

This chain links TRBV6-1 with TRBJ2-1, with 7 bases lining up with TRBD2. The CDR3 length is 14 residues. Germline loops: CDR1 MNHNS, CDR2 SASEGT. With V trimmed by 1 base and J by 6 bases, 3 bases remained unmatched. The DNA of the CDR3 is TGTGCCAGCAGTGAAGGGGGACTATCCAATGAGCAGTTCTTC. This encodes CASSEGGLSNEQFF.

The chain combines TRBV5-6 with TRBJ1-4; D is unresolved. The CDR3 is 13 amino acids. From germline, CDR1 is SGHDT and CDR2 YYEEEE. V lost 7 bases and J 7 bases, leaving 14 bases between the germline ends. CDR3 coding DNA: TGTGCCAGCGGCACGAGCAGGCGTGAAAAACTGTTTTTT. Protein product: CASGTSRREKLFF.

This chain uses TRBV29-1 with TRBJ1-2; D remains unclear. Trimming cost V 4 bases and J 8 bases, with 11 bases left between them. Germline V gives CDR1 SQVTM, CDR2 ANQGSEA. The CDR3 loop spans 11 amino acids. This chain's CDR3 is CSVGKGNGYTF. The CDR3, as DNA: TGCAGCGTTGGTAAGGGAAACGGCTACACCTTC.

V and J are TRBV18 and TRBJ2-2, with TRBD2 identical over 14 bases. Trimming took 3 bases from V and 1 from J; bases not matched to a gene: 4. The CDR3 is 18 residues long. Germline V gives CDR1 KGHSH, CDR2 LQKENI. The CDR3 spells CASSPRTSGGQNTGELFF. In nucleotides, the CDR3 is TGTGCCAGCTCACCTCGGACTAGCGGGGGGCAGAACACCGGGGAGCTGTTTTTT.